The entry below gives a single TCR beta chain sequence along with its context. Its specific antigen is unknown. Base qualities are not provided; no much larger clone lies one nucleotide away. CDR3 length: 19 amino acids, cysteine to phenylalanine. Here the CDR3 DNA is all that survives: 57 bases in frame from base 1. V has 0 bases trimmed and J has 6 bases trimmed; junction bases matching no gene number 20. The germline V gene (reference sequence) yields LNHNV for CDR1 and YYDKDF for CDR2. The data were taken from a study of blood T cell repertoires in COVID-19 (TCRdb year 2020). At the level of the whole study: Samples from collaborators originated in the United States, Italy and Spain and spanned both the acute and convalescent phases of COVID-19. The prospective study material was composed of cDNA or gDNA derived from T cells, B-cell-depleted T cells, or PBMCs. The sample metadata nearly always contained a de-identified subject ID, COVID-19 status, age in years and sex. Samples were obtained from the ongoing ImmuneRACE study (first 160 participants) and from some 1,300 subjects provided by 6 global collaborators. The repertoires were made available in a free public database intended to serve as a resource for research on the immune response to SARS-CoV-2. Deeply sampled blood TCRbeta repertoires from subjects exposed to, actively infected with, or recovered from COVID-19 were included in the dataset. Where HLA class I and class II types were available, the types were taken from metadata supplied by the sample provider, not from assay-based typing. The study at large found these results: The amount of clinical and demographic metadata varied by source and participant and was provided uncurated.

One collaborating source in Seattle enrolled patients during active infection and followed them longitudinally through the course of disease. The collaborating institutions used their own protocols to collect whole blood in K2EDTA tubes. For TCRbeta analysis, collaborators shipped samples as frozen whole blood, isolated PBMCs, or DNA extracted from either of those sample types. TCRbeta CDR3 regions were amplified from genomic DNA using the immunoSEQ Assay, a bias-controlled multiplex PCR. As for the original processing: The number of nucleated cells in each sample was estimated from the amplification of reference gene primers within the assay. To quantify the absolute abundance of each unique TCRbeta CDR3 rearrangement, sequence reads were collapsed and filtered. For each sample, productive Simpson clonality was calculated by taking the square root of Simpson's diversity index across productive rearrangements. TCRdb's version of the immuneACCESS table is confined to in-frame rearrangements and falls short of the full clone set. An unresolved V gene accounts for under half of the shortfall where checked; the remainder is of unknown origin. V, J and clone size are taken as reported in that table, and D and trimming were inferred from the DNA itself. In this sample the table shows about 480,000 clones, more than 70% of which occur a single time. The ten largest clonotypes hold approximately 12% of the sample.

The material sequenced was peripheral blood. This receptor was taken from a woman in her forties or fifties with COVID-19, enrolled during active disease. This receptor chain uses TRBV15 and TRBJ2-7, with 7 bases aligning to TRBD2. The DNA sequence reads TGTGCCACCAGCAGAGATTCACCCCTTTCGGGGGGAGCACGTGCCGAGCAGTACTTC. This translates into CATSRDSPLSGGARAEQYF.